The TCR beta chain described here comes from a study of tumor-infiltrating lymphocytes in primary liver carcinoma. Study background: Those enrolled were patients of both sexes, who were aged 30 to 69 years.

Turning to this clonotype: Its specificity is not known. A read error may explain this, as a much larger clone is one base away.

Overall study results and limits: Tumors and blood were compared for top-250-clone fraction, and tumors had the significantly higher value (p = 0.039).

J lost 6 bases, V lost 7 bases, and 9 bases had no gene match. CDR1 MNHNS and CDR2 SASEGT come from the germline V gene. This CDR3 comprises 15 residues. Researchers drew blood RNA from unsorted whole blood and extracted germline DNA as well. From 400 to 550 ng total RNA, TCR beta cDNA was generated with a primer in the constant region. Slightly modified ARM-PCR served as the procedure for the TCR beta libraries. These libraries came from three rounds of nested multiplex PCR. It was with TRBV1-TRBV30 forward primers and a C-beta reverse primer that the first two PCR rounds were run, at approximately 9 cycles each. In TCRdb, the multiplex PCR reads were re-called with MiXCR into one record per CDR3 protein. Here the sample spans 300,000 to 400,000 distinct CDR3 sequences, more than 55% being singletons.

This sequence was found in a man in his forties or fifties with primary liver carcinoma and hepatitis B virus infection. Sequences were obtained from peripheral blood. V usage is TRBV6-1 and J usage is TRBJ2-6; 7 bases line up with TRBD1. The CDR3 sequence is CASNRDRAVANVLTF. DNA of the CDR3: TGTGCCAGCAATCGAGACAGGGCTGTGGCCAACGTCCTGACTTTC.